Each of the 19 T cell receptor beta chains below was sequenced from the same sample in a study of blood T cell repertoires in COVID-19 (dated by TCRdb to about 2020). Receptors were amplified or captured by the immunoSEQ multiplex PCR assay. TCRdb carries this immuneACCESS record with in-frame sequences only. Its versions omit some clonotypes, under half of them owing to an unresolved V gene in the studies checked, with the rest unexplained. The sample table holds about 500,000 clones, of which approximately 89% were seen once. The biggest ten clones account for around 0.9% of the sample. The sequenced sample consisted of peripheral blood. These receptors came from a man younger than 30 with COVID-19, enrolled during active disease.

The J gene is TRBJ1-1, the V gene TRBV10-2; D remains unclear. The CDR3 consists of 14 residues. Germline V gene data show CDR1 as WSHSY and CDR2 as SAAADI. V lost 3 bases and J 1 base, leaving 9 bases between the germline ends. In DNA form, the CDR3 reads TGCGCCAGCAGTGACAGGCGGGGGAACACTGAAGCTTTCTTT. Its translation is CASSDRRGNTEAFF.

This chain joins TRBV19 and TRBJ2-1, with a weak D call TRBD1 (5 bases). Trimming removed 0 bases at V and 6 bases at J, with 12 bases between. The CDR3 is 15 residues long. Germline V CDR1 and CDR2: LNHDA, SQIVND (reference sequence). Here the CDR3 DNA reads TGTGCCAGTAGTATAGATTTTGCAGGGTTCAATGAGCAGTTCTTC. It codes for CASSIDFAGFNEQFF.

This clone has a single count. The genes are TRBV28 and TRBJ2-5; D may be TRBD2 (6 bases). The V gene lost 5 bases and the J gene lost 3 bases, with 16 bases spanning the gap. The CDR3 sequence is 15 residues long. CDR1 MDHEN and CDR2 SYDVKM come from the germline V gene. The CDR3 protein is CASSVLQGGKETQYF. The DNA for the CDR3 is TGTGCCAGCAGTGTACTCCAGGGCGGGAAAGAGACCCAGTACTTC.

The J gene is TRBJ1-2, the V gene TRBV6-2 or TRBV6-3, with a tentative D call TRBD1 (6 bases). The CDR3 extends over 13 amino acids. The V and J ends lost 2 bases and 8 bases respectively, with 12 bases between them. Germline V CDR1 and CDR2: MNHEY, SVGEGT. CDR3 sequence: CASSYVGGRGYTF. Written as DNA, the CDR3 is TGTGCCAGCAGTTACGTCGGGGGGCGAGGCTACACCTTC.

The chain is built from TRBV5-1 and TRBJ2-1; 10 positions agree with TRBD2. Trimming removed 0 bases from V and 6 bases from J; junction bases left unmatched: 3. Germline-derived CDR1 and CDR2 are SGHRS and YFSETQ. The CDR3 length is 15 residues. The CDR3 protein is CASSLVIAGGNEQFF. In DNA form, the CDR3 reads TGCGCCAGCAGCTTGGTGATAGCGGGAGGCAATGAGCAGTTCTTC.

This sequence joins TRBV11-2 and TRBJ2-7, with a possible D match to TRBD1 (6 bases). V lost 5 bases to trimming and J lost 4 bases, with 15 bases between them. Germline CDR1 reads SGHAT; CDR2 reads FQNNGV. CDR3 size: 14 residues. The chain's CDR3 is CASSGPGESYEQYF. Written as DNA, the CDR3 is TGTGCCAGCAGCGGACCAGGGGAATCGTACGAGCAGTACTTC.

The chain combines TRBV7-2 with TRBJ2-7, with a weak D call TRBD2 (6 bases). The germline CDR1 and CDR2 sequences are SGHTA and FQGNSA. The germline V and J ends were trimmed by 1 base and 0 bases, with 13 bases remaining between them. CDR3 length: 16 residues. DNA of the CDR3: TGTGCCAGCAGCTTAGGCCCCGTCGGGAGCTCCTACGAGCAGTACTTC. Its translation is CASSLGPVGSSYEQYF.

This chain joins TRBV5-1 and TRBJ1-4; 9 nucleotides align to TRBD1. The CDR3 totals 16 residues. The V gene end was trimmed by 0 bases and the J gene end by 8 bases; junction bases not matched to a gene: 8. Germline V CDR1 and CDR2: SGHRS, YFSETQ. The CDR3, as DNA: TGCGCCAGCAGCTTGGGATCCGGGACAGGGTACGAAAAACTGTTTTTT. This gives the protein CASSLGSGTGYEKLFF. The variable domain in full, completed from reference TRBV5-1 and TRBJ1-4, reads KAGVTQTPRYLIKTRGQQVTLSCSPISGHRSVSWYQQTPGQGLQFLFEYFSETQRNKGNFPGRFSGRQFSNSRSEMNVSTLELGDSALYLCASSLGSGTGYEKLFFGSGTQLSVL.

The rearrangement uses TRBV12-3 or TRBV12-4 and TRBJ1-1, with no clear D. Trimming took 6 bases from V and 4 from J, leaving 6 bases between them. This CDR3 contains 11 residues. CDR3 bases: TGTGCCAGCAGCTGGAGCACTGAAGCTTTCTTT. This sequence encodes CASSWSTEAFF.

The chain has TRBV11-2 and TRBJ1-2; D is unresolved. V gave up 5 bases and J gave up 0 bases, with 13 bases separating them. This CDR3 has 15 amino acids. Germline loops: CDR1 SGHAT, CDR2 FQNNGV. In DNA, the CDR3 is TGTGCCAGCAGCCCCGGACTTAGTGCTAACTATGGCTACACCTTC. This encodes CASSPGLSANYGYTF.

The CDR3 region is CASSLRVSTDTQYF. CDR3 nucleotides: TGTGCCAGCAGTTTGCGCGTCTCCACAGATACGCAGTATTTT. The chain joins TRBV28 to TRBJ2-3; D is ambiguous. In germline, CDR1 is MDHEN, CDR2 SYDVKM. The CDR3 runs to 14 residues. V shed 3 bases and J shed 2 bases, with 9 bases lying between them.

The chain employs TRBV24-1 and TRBJ1-1; 7 positions match TRBD1. From germline, CDR1 is KGHDR and CDR2 SFDVKD. CDR3 size: 14 residues. The J segment lost 3 bases and the V segment lost 6 bases, leaving 6 bases of the junction unmatched. CDR3 nucleotides: TGTGCCACCAGTCACTCGGGACAGTACACTGAAGCTTTCTTT. The encoded protein is CATSHSGQYTEAFF.

The rearrangement joins TRBV7-2 to TRBJ2-3; 9 nucleotides agree with TRBD2. With V trimmed by 5 bases and J by 5 bases, 11 bases remained unmatched. The germline gives CDR1 SGHTA, CDR2 FQGNSA. CDR3 length: 16 residues. The CDR3 here is CASSPPQREVLDTQYF. CDR3 DNA: TGTGCCAGCAGCCCTCCCCAGCGGGAGGTTCTAGATACGCAGTATTTT.

Here the CDR3 reads CASSSSGGSADTQYF. DNA for the CDR3: TGTGCCAGCAGTTCGAGTGGGGGGTCAGCAGATACGCAGTATTTT. This sequence joins TRBV6-6 and TRBJ2-3, with D tentatively TRBD2 (6 bases). The germline CDR1 and CDR2 sequences are MNHNY and SVGAGI (reference sequence). This CDR3 comprises 15 residues. V shed 4 bases and J shed 4 bases, with 15 bases lying between them.

This rearrangement joins TRBV24-1 to TRBJ2-3, with 7 positions matching TRBD1. CDR3 length: 15 residues. CDR1 is KGHDR, CDR2 SFDVKD, per germline. J gave up 6 bases and V 4 bases, and 9 bases lay outside the gene matches. For the CDR3, the DNA is TGTGCCACCAGTGACCCCCGACAGGGTAGGGATACGCAGTATTTT. Protein: CATSDPRQGRDTQYF.

V usage is TRBV3-1 (or the pseudogene TRBV3-2) and J usage is TRBJ2-3; perhaps TRBD1 as D (5 bases). Germline V gives CDR1 LGHDT, CDR2 YNNKEL (reference sequence). The V end was cut by 6 bases, the J end by 2 bases, with 9 bases between. The CDR3 has 13 residues. The CDR3 DNA is TGTGCCAGCAGGGACATACACACAGATACGCAGTATTTT. It is translated as CASRDIHTDTQYF.

The V and J genes are TRBV10-2 and TRBJ2-3; 11 bases match TRBD2. This CDR3 spans 16 amino acids. J gave up 2 bases and V 6 bases, and 7 bases lay outside the gene matches. CDR1 is WSHSY and CDR2 is SAAADI in the germline V gene. This chain's CDR3 is CASRFPTSGDTDTQYF. The CDR3 DNA is TGCGCCAGCAGGTTCCCGACTAGCGGGGACACAGATACGCAGTATTTT.

CDR3 sequence (DNA): TGTGCCAGCAGCCGATCAGGACTGGGAGTAAGTGAGCAGTTCTTC. This translates into CASSRSGLGVSEQFF. The rearrangement joins TRBV16 to TRBJ2-1, with D possibly TRBD2 on 5 matching bases. The germline CDR1 and CDR2 sequences are KGHSY and FQNENV. The CDR3 is made up of 15 amino acids. The V end lost 4 bases, the J end lost 9 bases, and 19 bases lay between the germline ends.

This chain connects TRBV5-4 to TRBJ2-2, with 8 bases aligning to TRBD1. The V and J ends lost 4 bases and 3 bases, in that order; junction bases with no gene match: 8. The CDR3 covers 16 residues. Germline V gene sequence: CDR1 SGHNT, CDR2 YYREEE (reference sequence). The CDR3 is CASSRGQGMDTGELFF. The CDR3 DNA sequence: TGTGCCAGCAGCAGAGGACAGGGCATGGACACCGGGGAGCTGTTTTTT.